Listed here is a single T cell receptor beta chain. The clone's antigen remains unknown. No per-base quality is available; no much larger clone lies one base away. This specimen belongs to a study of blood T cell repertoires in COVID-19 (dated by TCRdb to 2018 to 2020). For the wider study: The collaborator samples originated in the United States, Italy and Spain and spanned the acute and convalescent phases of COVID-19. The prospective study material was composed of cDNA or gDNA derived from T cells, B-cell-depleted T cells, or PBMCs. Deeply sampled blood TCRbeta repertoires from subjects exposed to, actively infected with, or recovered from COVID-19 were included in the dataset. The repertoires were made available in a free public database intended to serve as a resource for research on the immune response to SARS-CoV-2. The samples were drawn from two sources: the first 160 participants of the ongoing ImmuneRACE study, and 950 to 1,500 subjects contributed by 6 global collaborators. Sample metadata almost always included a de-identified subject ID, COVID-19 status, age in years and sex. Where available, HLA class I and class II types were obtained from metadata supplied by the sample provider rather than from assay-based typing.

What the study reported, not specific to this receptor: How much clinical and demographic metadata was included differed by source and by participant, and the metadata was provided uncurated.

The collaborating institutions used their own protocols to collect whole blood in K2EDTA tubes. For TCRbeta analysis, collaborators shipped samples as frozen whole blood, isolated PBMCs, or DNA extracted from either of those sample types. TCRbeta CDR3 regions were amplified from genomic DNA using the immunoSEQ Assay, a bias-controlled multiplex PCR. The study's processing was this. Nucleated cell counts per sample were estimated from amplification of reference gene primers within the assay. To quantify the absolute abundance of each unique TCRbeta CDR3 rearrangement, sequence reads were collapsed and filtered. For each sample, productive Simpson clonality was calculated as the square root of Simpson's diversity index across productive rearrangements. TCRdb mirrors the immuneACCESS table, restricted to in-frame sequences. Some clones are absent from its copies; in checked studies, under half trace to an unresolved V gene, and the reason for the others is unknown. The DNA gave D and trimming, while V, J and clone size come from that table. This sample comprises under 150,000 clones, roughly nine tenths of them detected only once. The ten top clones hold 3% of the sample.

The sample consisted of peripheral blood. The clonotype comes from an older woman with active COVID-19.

The DNA sequence is given as TGTGCCAGCAGTGAAGTCGGCAGGGCCGGGGCCAACGTCCTGACTTTC. It is translated as CASSEVGRAGANVLTF. The rearrangement joined TRBV2 to TRBJ2-6; the D gene is perhaps TRBD1, on 5 matching bases. V lost 1 base and J lost 4 bases; the stretch between them is 11 bases long. From a lookup of the germline V gene, CDR1 and CDR2 are SNHLY and FYNNEI. Counted from cysteine to phenylalanine, this CDR3 has 16 amino acids. The kept DNA is CDR3 alone, 48 bases in frame from the first base.